These 32 T cell receptor beta chains came from one sample sequenced in a study of beta chain features in type 1 diabetes. Study-wide points: TCRB CDR3s were moderately but significantly shorter in Type 1 diabetes patients in all four CD4+ subsets.

Which antigens these TCRs recognize remains unknown. Of the isolated RNA, all was reverse transcribed, and so the sequenced material was expressed TCRB transcripts. The protocol was immunoSEQ multiplex PCR, while the TCRdb copy is restricted to in-frame clones and leaves out a portion. The sample carries around 600,000 clones, under 15% recorded once. The sequencing sample was made of naive CD4+ T cells from blood. The source of these receptors is a man younger than 45 with type 1 diabetes.

This clone was counted a few times. The chain has TRBV6-6 and TRBJ2-1; tentative D call: TRBD2 (6 bases). Trimming took off 6 bases at V and 3 bases at J, with 15 bases between the two ends. The CDR3 has 15 amino acids. Looked up from germline, CDR1 is MNHNY and CDR2 is SVGAGI (reference sequence). The CDR3 loop is CASSPRRGNYNEQFF. The CDR3 DNA follows: TGTGCCAGCAGCCCCCGGCGGGGCAACTACAATGAGCAGTTCTTC.

The table lists this clone with a few counts. The chain carries TRBV4-3 and TRBJ1-6; 8 bases fit TRBD1. The CDR3 length is 15 residues. V gave up 1 base and J gave up 9 bases; unmatched junction bases: 5. Germline assignment: CDR1 LGHNA and CDR2 YSLEER. In DNA, the CDR3 is TGCGCCAGCAGCCAAGCCAGGGACAGGTCTTCACCCCTCCACTTT. Translated, it gives CASSQARDRSSPLHF.

This clone was seen more than once but under ten times. V gene TRBV11-3 combines with J gene TRBJ2-1; D ambiguous. Germline V gene data show CDR1 as SGHNT and CDR2 as YENEEA. V dropped 6 bases and J dropped 1 base, with 10 bases sitting between them. The CDR3 length is 14 residues. For the CDR3, the DNA is TGTGCCAGCAGTTCCAGTCAATCCTACAATGAGCAGTTCTTC. It translates to CASSSSQSYNEQFF.

This clone was counted between two and nine times. This chain uses TRBV29-1 with TRBJ1-2; 8 bases are shared with TRBD1. J lost 2 bases, V lost 8 bases, and 13 bases had no gene match. This CDR3 is 15 amino acids long. Looked up from germline, CDR1 is SQVTM and CDR2 is ANQGSEA. Here the CDR3 reads CSSDRVGSPNYGYTF. The CDR3, as DNA: TGCAGCTCGGACAGGGTGGGATCACCAAACTATGGCTACACCTTC.

This clone was counted a few times. This chain connects TRBV5-1 to TRBJ2-5; D remains ambiguous. The CDR3 runs to 14 residues. The V gene lost 1 base and the J gene lost 2 bases, with 9 bases spanning the gap. The V gene's germline CDR1 is SGHRS and CDR2 YFSETQ. The CDR3 sequence: CASSLRWRQETQYF. The CDR3 nucleotides are TGCGCCAGCAGCTTGAGGTGGCGGCAAGAGACCCAGTACTTC.

J is TRBJ2-7 and V is TRBV7-2; no definite D call. V shed 3 bases and J shed 5 bases, with 8 bases lying between them. The CDR3 extends over 12 amino acids. Germline V gene sequence: CDR1 SGHTA, CDR2 FQGNSA. The CDR3 reads CASSFGLNEQYF. The CDR3 DNA reads as TGTGCCAGCAGCTTCGGTCTCAACGAGCAGTACTTC.

The V gene is TRBV6-6, the J gene TRBJ2-7; TRBD1 matches at 7 bases. V shed 2 bases, J shed 6 bases, and the junction held 4 bases outside the gene matches. Germline-derived CDR1 and CDR2 are MNHNY and SVGAGI (reference sequence). CDR3 size: 13 residues. CDR3 in DNA: TGTGCCAGCAGTTACCTCCGACAGGGCGAGCAGTACTTC. Translated, it gives CASSYLRQGEQYF.

The chain is built from TRBV6-4 and TRBJ2-7; D possibly corresponds to TRBD2 (5 bases). CDR3 length: 14 amino acids. Trimming took 6 bases from V and 6 from J, leaving 18 bases between them. CDR1 is MRHNA, CDR2 SNTAGT, per germline. CDR3 bases: TGTGCCAGCAGAATCGACCCCTCAAGCGGCGAGCAGTACTTC. Encoded protein: CASRIDPSSGEQYF.

This clone was seen a few times. The V and J genes are TRBV9 and TRBJ2-2, with D perhaps TRBD2 (5 bases). CDR1 is SGDLS and CDR2 is YYNGEE in the germline V gene. The CDR3 extends over 15 amino acids. V was clipped by 4 bases and J by 6 bases, with 16 bases between them. CDR3 region: CASSPRPLAPGELFF. As DNA, the CDR3 is TGTGCCAGCAGCCCTCGGCCCCTAGCACCCGGGGAGCTGTTTTTT.

The rearrangement joins TRBV7-2 to TRBJ2-4; D tentatively fits TRBD1 or TRBD2 (5 bases each). The CDR3 loop spans 13 amino acids. Trimming took off 5 bases at V and 15 bases at J, with 20 bases between the two ends. Germline-derived CDR1 and CDR2 are SGHTA and FQGNSA. CDR3 amino acids: CASSLGTVQRLYF. The CDR3 DNA is TGTGCCAGCAGCCTCGGGACGGTGCAAAGGCTGTACTTC.

The chain couples TRBV18 to TRBJ2-7; TRBD1 matches at 8 bases. This CDR3 region has 13 residues. CDR1 and CDR2 (germline): KGHSH, LQKENI. Trimming at V came to 5 bases and at J to 2 bases, leaving 2 bases not matched to a gene. This CDR3 reads CASSIQGAYEQYF. The CDR3 region has the DNA TGTGCCAGCTCAATACAGGGGGCCTACGAGCAGTACTTC.

Only a few counts were recorded for this clone. The J gene is TRBJ2-3, the V gene TRBV21-1. TRBV21-1 is recorded as a pseudogene. This CDR3 region has 13 residues. CDR3 coding DNA: TGTGCCAGCAGCAAATTCCGCACAGATACGCAGTATTTT. Protein sequence: CASSKFRTDTQYF.

This clone showed up just a few times. The rearrangement links TRBV6-1 to TRBJ1-6; possibly TRBD1 for D (6 bases). The germline V and J ends were trimmed by 5 bases and 10 bases, with 18 bases remaining between them. This CDR3 is built from 15 residues. Germline V gene sequence: CDR1 MNHNS, CDR2 SASEGT. The CDR3 DNA sequence: TGTGCCAGCAGTTCACCCAGCAGGGGCCCATCACCCCTCCACTTT. Translation: CASSSPSRGPSPLHF.

On this clone: Additional DNA sequences in this sample encode the identical CDR3. The V and J genes are TRBV6-5 and TRBJ1-2, with D perhaps matching TRBD1 (6 bases). CDR3 length: 13 amino acids. Trimming shortened V by 4 bases and J by 2 bases, and 8 bases separated the two germline ends. Per the germline V gene, CDR1 is MNHEY and CDR2 is SVGAGI. CDR3 sequence (DNA): TGTGCCAGCAGTTTACAGGGAAACTATGGCTACACCTTC. It is translated as CASSLQGNYGYTF.

The chain uses TRBV19 and TRBJ2-2, with no clear D. V shed 3 bases and J shed 1 base, with 9 bases lying between them. Germline V gives CDR1 LNHDA, CDR2 SQIVND (reference sequence). CDR3 size: 15 residues. CDR3 nucleotides: TGTGCCAGTAGTATGTGGACGGTGAACACCGGGGAGCTGTTTTTT. Residues: CASSMWTVNTGELFF.

The table lists this clone with a few counts. V and J are TRBV10-2 and TRBJ2-1; 16 positions match TRBD2. The CDR3 consists of 17 residues. The germline gives CDR1 WSHSY, CDR2 SAAADI. V lost 6 bases, J lost 8 bases, and 10 bases stayed unmatched. The CDR3 is CASSSGLAGGRADEQFF. The CDR3 DNA sequence: TGCGCCAGCAGCTCGGGACTAGCGGGGGGGCGAGCCGATGAGCAGTTCTTC.

The V call is TRBV29-1, the J call TRBJ2-2; TRBD1 aligns across 9 bases. There are 13 residues in the CDR3. With V trimmed by 3 bases and J by 6 bases, 2 bases remained unmatched. Germline CDR1 reads SQVTM; CDR2 reads ANQGSEA. This chain's CDR3 is CSVDRTGAGELFF. The CDR3 DNA reads as TGCAGCGTTGATCGGACAGGGGCCGGGGAGCTGTTTTTT.

This clone came up a few times. The rearrangement links TRBV20-1 to TRBJ2-5; 7 nucleotides agree with TRBD2. CDR1 is DFQATT, CDR2 SNEGSKA, per germline (reference sequence). The V segment lost 3 bases and the J segment 5 bases; nucleotides outside the gene matches: 0. The CDR3 runs 11 residues. CDR3 coding DNA: TGCAGTGCTAGCGGGAGGGAGACCCAGTACTTC. It codes for CSASGRETQYF.

This clone was observed a few times. The chain is built from TRBV7-9 and TRBJ2-5; 10 nucleotides match TRBD2. CDR3 size: 16 residues. The V segment lost 0 bases and the J segment 5 bases; nucleotides outside the gene matches: 6. CDR1 and CDR2 (germline): SEHNR, FQNEAQ (reference sequence). CDR3 in amino acids: CASSLAGLAASETQYF. CDR3 sequence (DNA): TGTGCCAGCAGCTTAGCTGGACTAGCGGCGTCGGAGACCCAGTACTTC.

This clone was seen a handful of times. The chain recombines TRBV4-3 with TRBJ2-3; 10 nucleotides line up with TRBD2. CDR1 is LGHNA, CDR2 YSLEER, per germline. The CDR3 sequence is 20 residues long. V trimming: 1 base; J trimming: 1 base; junction bases outside the gene matches: 14. The CDR3, as DNA: TGCGCCAGCAGCCAAGGTCACAGCGGGGGGGCCTTGGATGGCACAGATACGCAGTATTTT. It translates to CASSQGHSGGALDGTDTQYF.

The CDR3: CASSGHADTQYF. CDR3 in DNA: TGTGCCAGCAGTGGTCATGCAGATACGCAGTATTTT. V gene TRBV27 combines with J gene TRBJ2-3; D not resolved. The germline V gene has CDR1 MNHEY and CDR2 SMNVEV (reference sequence). This CDR3 is 12 amino acids long. V was clipped by 5 bases and J by 4 bases, with 7 bases between them.

The V and J genes are TRBV25-1 and TRBJ2-3, with 8 nucleotides matching TRBD2. Germline CDR1 reads MGHDK; CDR2 reads SYGVNS. The CDR3 spans 16 residues. J was trimmed by 5 bases and V by 0 bases; bases with no gene match: 7. The CDR3 nucleotides read TGTGCCAGCAGTGAATATTTAGCGGGGATCCAAGATACGCAGTATTTT. This encodes CASSEYLAGIQDTQYF.

The rearrangement joins TRBV28 to TRBJ2-7; D is perhaps TRBD1 (6 bases). This CDR3 is built from 11 residues. The V end lost 5 bases, the J end lost 4 bases, and 6 bases lay between the germline ends. Germline assignment: CDR1 MDHEN and CDR2 SYDVKM. CDR3 nucleotides: TGTGCCAGCAGTGGACAGTACGAGCAGTACTTC. It translates to CASSGQYEQYF.

The chain uses TRBV12-5 and TRBJ2-5, with TRBD1 matching over 8 bases. Trimming took 6 bases from V and 4 from J; bases not matched to a gene: 7. The CDR3 has 14 amino acids. The germline V gene encodes CDR1 LGHNT and CDR2 FRNRAP. DNA of the CDR3: TGTGCTAGTGGCCTACAGGGGGGTCCAGAGACCCAGTACTTC. Residues: CASGLQGGPETQYF.

The V gene is TRBV18, the J gene TRBJ2-2; TRBD2 agrees at 8 bases. V shed 2 bases, J shed 4 bases, and the junction held 3 bases outside the gene matches. The germline V gene encodes CDR1 KGHSH and CDR2 LQKENI. This CDR3 is 15 amino acids long. Here the CDR3 DNA reads TGTGCCAGCTCACCAATCCTAGCGGGCACCGGGGAGCTGTTTTTT. Its protein product is CASSPILAGTGELFF.

There are a few counts of this clone. V is TRBV6-5 and J is TRBJ2-1, with TRBD1 matching over 7 bases. The CDR3 extends over 13 amino acids. J gave up 4 bases and V 5 bases, and 2 bases lay outside the gene matches. Germline V gives CDR1 MNHEY, CDR2 SVGAGI. The CDR3 coding sequence is TGTGCCAGCAGTGAACAGGGGTACAATGAGCAGTTCTTC. Its translation: CASSEQGYNEQFF.

Only a few counts were recorded for this clone. The V and J genes are TRBV9 and TRBJ1-6; 10 bases line up with TRBD1. Losses at the gene ends were 3 bases for V and 9 bases for J; bases not matched to a gene: 12. Germline lookup yields CDR1 SGDLS and CDR2 YYNGEE. The CDR3 spans 17 residues. The CDR3 nucleotides read TGTGCCAGCAGCGCCACCCCGGGGACAGGGGTCGGTTCACCCCTCCACTTT. Protein product: CASSATPGTGVGSPLHF. The full variable domain, in which reference TRBV9 and TRBJ1-6 provide the parts outside the CDR3, is DSGVTQTPKHLITATGQRVTLRCSPRSGDLSVYWYQQSLDQGLQFLIQYYNGEERAKGNILERFSAQQFPDLHSELNLSSLELGDSALYFCASSATPGTGVGSPLHFGNGTRLTVT.

This chain uses TRBV5-1 with TRBJ2-7; TRBD1 is a possible D gene (5 bases). The ends were cut back, 5 bases at V and 0 bases at J, with 9 bases in the middle. The CDR3 contains 13 residues. Germline V gene sequence: CDR1 SGHRS, CDR2 YFSETQ. The CDR3 nucleotides are TGCGCCAGCAGGACAGAGAGCTCCTACGAGCAGTACTTC. Amino acids: CASRTESSYEQYF.

In its sample, this clone was seen a few times. The V call is TRBV4-2, the J call TRBJ1-4; the D gene is possibly TRBD1 (5 bases). Trimming left V 0 bases short and J 6 bases short, with 20 bases between. CDR1 is LGHNA and CDR2 is YNFKEQ in the germline V gene. This CDR3 spans 18 amino acids. The CDR3 loop is CASSQDKGQGVDDEKLFF. In DNA form, the CDR3 reads TGTGCCAGCAGCCAAGACAAGGGGCAGGGAGTGGATGATGAAAAACTGTTTTTT.

This clone was counted only a few times. The chain is built from TRBV5-1 and TRBJ1-4, with a tentative D call TRBD1 (5 bases). Trimming pared 4 bases from V and 6 bases from J, leaving 16 bases between. The CDR3 runs to 15 residues. Germline CDR1 and CDR2: SGHRS and YFSETQ. Written as DNA, the CDR3 is TGCGCCAGCAGCCCAGACACAGGACTAGATGAAAAACTGTTTTTT. Its translation is CASSPDTGLDEKLFF.

This clone appeared a few times. This sequence joins TRBV28 and TRBJ1-3, with no clear D. The CDR3 length is 14 residues. V lost 7 bases and J lost 1, with 11 bases in between. The germline V gene encodes CDR1 MDHEN and CDR2 SYDVKM. The CDR3, as DNA: TGTGCCAGCACTCTGGCCGGGTCTGGAAACACCATATATTTT. This encodes CASTLAGSGNTIYF.

This clone was counted a few times. The J gene is TRBJ2-2, the V gene TRBV2, with 11 nucleotides matching TRBD1. The germline gives CDR1 SNHLY, CDR2 FYNNEI. This CDR3 has 13 amino acids. V lost 10 bases to trimming and J lost 8 bases; unmatched junction nucleotides: 6. CDR3 residues: CATTGQGAGELFF. DNA for the CDR3: TGTGCCACCACCGGACAGGGGGCTGGGGAGCTGTTTTTT. The complete variable domain, with remaining parts taken from reference TRBV2 and TRBJ2-2, reads EPEVTQTPSHQVTQMGQEVILRCVPISNHLYFYWYRQILGQKVEFLVSFYNNEISEKSEIFDDQFSVERPDGSNFTLKIRSTKLEDSAMYFCATTGQGAGELFFGEGSRLTVL.